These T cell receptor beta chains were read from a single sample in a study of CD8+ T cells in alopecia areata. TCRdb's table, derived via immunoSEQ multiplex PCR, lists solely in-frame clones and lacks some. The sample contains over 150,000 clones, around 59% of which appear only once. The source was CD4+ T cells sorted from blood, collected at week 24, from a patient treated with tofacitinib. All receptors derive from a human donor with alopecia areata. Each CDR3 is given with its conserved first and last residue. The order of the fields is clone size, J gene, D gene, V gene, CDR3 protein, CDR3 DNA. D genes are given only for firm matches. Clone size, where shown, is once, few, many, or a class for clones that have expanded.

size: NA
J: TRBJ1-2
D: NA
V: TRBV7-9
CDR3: CASSPGLGYGYTF
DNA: TGTGCCAGCAGCCCCGGCCTCGGCTATGGCTACACCTTC

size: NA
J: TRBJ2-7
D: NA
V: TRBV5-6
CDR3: CASSLYYRDHEQYF
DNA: TGTGCCAGCAGCTTGTATTACAGGGACCACGAGCAGTACTTC

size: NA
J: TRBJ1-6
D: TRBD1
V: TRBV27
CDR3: CASRQTGKGDNSPLHF
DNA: TGTGCCAGCAGACAGACAGGGAAGGGAGATAATTCACCCCTCCACTTT

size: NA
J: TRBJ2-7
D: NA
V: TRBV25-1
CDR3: CASTPPGNNYEQYF
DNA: TGTGCCAGCACCCCCCCAGGGAATAACTACGAGCAGTACTTC

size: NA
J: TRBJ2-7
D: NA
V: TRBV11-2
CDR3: CASSPPGGGGYEQYF
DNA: TGTGCCAGCAGCCCACCCGGAGGGGGCGGCTACGAGCAGTACTTC

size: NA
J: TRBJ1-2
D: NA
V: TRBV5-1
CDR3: CASSLEAGAPFYGYTF
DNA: TGCGCCAGCAGCTTGGAAGCAGGGGCACCCTTCTATGGCTACACCTTC

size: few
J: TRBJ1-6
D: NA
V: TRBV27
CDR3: CASSLISSYNSPLHF
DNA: TGTGCCAGCAGTTTAATAAGCTCCTATAATTCACCCCTCCACTTT

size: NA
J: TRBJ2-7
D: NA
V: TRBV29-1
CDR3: CSARTDYYEQYF
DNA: TGCAGCGCCCGGACAGATTACTACGAGCAGTACTTC

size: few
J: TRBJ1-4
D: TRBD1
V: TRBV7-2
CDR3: CASSLPGQGSEKLFF
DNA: TGTGCCAGCAGCTTACCGGGACAGGGGAGTGAAAAACTGTTTTTT

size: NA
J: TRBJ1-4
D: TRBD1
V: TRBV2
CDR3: CASRDRVDEEKLFF
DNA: TGTGCCAGCAGAGACAGGGTCGACGAGGAAAAACTGTTTTTT

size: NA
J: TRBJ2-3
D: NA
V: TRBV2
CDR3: CASSESQTRADTQYF
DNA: TGTGCCAGCAGTGAATCGCAAACGAGGGCAGATACGCAGTATTTT

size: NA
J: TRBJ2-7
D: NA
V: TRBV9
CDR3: CASSVDSASYEQYF
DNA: TGTGCCAGCAGCGTCGACTCAGCGTCCTACGAGCAGTACTTC

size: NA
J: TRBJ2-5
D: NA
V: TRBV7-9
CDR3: CASSLAETQYF
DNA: TGTGCCAGCAGCTTAGCCGAGACCCAGTACTTC

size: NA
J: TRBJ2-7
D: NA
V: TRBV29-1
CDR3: CSVEAEAVDEQYF
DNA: TGCAGCGTTGAAGCCGAGGCAGTGGACGAGCAGTACTTC

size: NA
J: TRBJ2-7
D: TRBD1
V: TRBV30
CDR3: CAWTNPGQIYEQYF
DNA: TGTGCCTGGACAAACCCGGGACAGATTTACGAGCAGTACTTC

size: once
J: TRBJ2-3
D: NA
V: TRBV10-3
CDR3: CAITLGDTQYF
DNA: TGTGCCATCACGTTAGGAGATACGCAGTATTTT

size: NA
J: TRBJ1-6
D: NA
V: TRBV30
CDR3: CAWSVRPMAGPNSPLHF
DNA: TGTGCCTGGAGTGTACGCCCCATGGCGGGGCCTAATTCACCCCTCCACTTT

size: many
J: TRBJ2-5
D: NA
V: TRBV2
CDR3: CASSRTSYETQYF
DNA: TGTGCCAGCTCCAGAACCAGCTATGAGACCCAGTACTTC

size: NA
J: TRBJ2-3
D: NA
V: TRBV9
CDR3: CASSPRLSTDTQYF
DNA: TGTGCCAGCAGCCCGAGGTTAAGCACAGATACGCAGTATTTT

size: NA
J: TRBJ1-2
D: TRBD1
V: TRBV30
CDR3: CAWRPTGDGYTF
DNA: TGTGCCTGGAGACCCACAGGGGATGGCTACACCTTC

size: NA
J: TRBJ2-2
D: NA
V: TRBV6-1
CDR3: CASSKQGRGELFF
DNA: TGTGCCAGCAGTAAACAGGGCCGCGGGGAGCTGTTTTTT

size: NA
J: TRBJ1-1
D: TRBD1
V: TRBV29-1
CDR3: CSVAGQMNTEAFF
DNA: TGCAGCGTAGCGGGACAGATGAACACTGAAGCTTTCTTT

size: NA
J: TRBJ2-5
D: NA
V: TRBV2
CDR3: CASSLEAGGSRETQYF
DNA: TGTGCCAGCTCCTTGGAGGCAGGCGGGTCGCGGGAGACCCAGTACTTC

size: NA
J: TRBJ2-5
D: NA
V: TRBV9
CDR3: CASSVGGQQETQYF
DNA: TGTGCCAGCAGCGTTGGTGGGCAACAAGAGACCCAGTACTTC

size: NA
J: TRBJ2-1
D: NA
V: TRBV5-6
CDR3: CASSLTGGVYNEQFF
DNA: TGTGCCAGCAGCTTGACAGGGGGGGTTTACAATGAGCAGTTCTTC

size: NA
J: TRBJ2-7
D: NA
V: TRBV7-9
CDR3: CASIAVQGTEQYF
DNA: TGTGCCAGCATCGCCGTTCAGGGTACCGAGCAGTACTTC

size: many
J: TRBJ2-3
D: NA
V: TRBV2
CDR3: CASSAGTHSTDTQYF
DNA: TGTGCCAGCAGTGCCGGGACTCATAGCACAGATACGCAGTATTTT

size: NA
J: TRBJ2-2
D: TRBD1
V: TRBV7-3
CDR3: CASSLTGTVDTGELFF
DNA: TGTGCCAGCAGCTTAACCGGGACAGTCGACACCGGGGAGCTGTTTTTT

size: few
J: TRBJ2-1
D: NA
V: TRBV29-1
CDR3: CSVEDRKGTNEQFF
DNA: TGCAGCGTTGAAGATAGGAAAGGGACCAATGAGCAGTTCTTC

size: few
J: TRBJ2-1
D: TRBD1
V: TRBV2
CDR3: CASSAGQGSFYEQFF
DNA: TGTGCCAGCAGTGCTGGACAGGGATCTTTCTATGAGCAGTTCTTC

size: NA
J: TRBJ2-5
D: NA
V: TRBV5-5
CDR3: CASSWGTQETQYF
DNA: TGTGCCAGCAGCTGGGGGACCCAAGAGACCCAGTACTTC

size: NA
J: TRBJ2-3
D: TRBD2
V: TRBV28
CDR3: CASRTSGDVDTQYF
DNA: TGTGCCTCAAGGACTAGCGGGGATGTAGATACGCAGTATTTT

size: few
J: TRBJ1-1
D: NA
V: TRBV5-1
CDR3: CASSFGGNTEAFF
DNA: TGCGCCAGCAGCTTTGGAGGGAACACTGAAGCTTTCTTT